These 18 T cell receptor beta chains came from one sample sequenced in a study of Ad26.COV2.S vaccination and SARS-CoV-2 variants. Documented treatment: around 19 received Ad26.COV2.S at low or high dose, single or two shots; several received placebo; per-sample allocation not given. Sampling occurred on day 63 after the first vaccine or placebo injection. Sequencing used immunoSEQ multiplex PCR; TCRdb keeps in-frame clones, though not all of them. The sample shows about 440,000 clones, 90% of them seen only once. This specimen was peripheral blood, taken in a trial of Ad26.COV2.S vaccine versus placebo. These receptors were obtained from a person between 18 and 60 years old who received the Ad26.COV2.S COVID-19 vaccine or a placebo.

The rearrangement links TRBV23-1 to TRBJ1-4; a possible D gene is TRBD1 (6 bases). TRBV23-1 is annotated as an ORF whose role is uncertain. Trimming removed 4 bases from V and 5 bases from J, with 8 bases in between. The CDR3 loop spans 13 amino acids. The CDR3, as DNA: TGCGCCAGCAGTCTGGGACACAATGAAAAACTGTTTTTT. It yields the protein CASSLGHNEKLFF.

This sequence joins TRBV13 and TRBJ2-5; 13 nucleotides line up with TRBD2. V lost 6 bases and J lost 5; bases outside the gene matches: 6. Germline V CDR1 and CDR2: PRHDT, FYEKMQ (reference sequence). This CDR3 has 15 residues. The CDR3 sequence is CASREGLAGPETQYF. CDR3 sequence (DNA): TGTGCCAGCAGAGAGGGACTAGCGGGACCGGAGACCCAGTACTTC.

A word on this clone: This specimen includes other DNA sequences encoding the same CDR3. The chain carries TRBV5-1 and TRBJ1-5, with D perhaps matching TRBD1 (5 bases). Looked up from germline, CDR1 is SGHRS and CDR2 is YFSETQ. The CDR3 runs 14 residues. V shed 1 base and J shed 3 bases, with 8 bases lying between them. Here the CDR3 DNA reads TGCGCCAGCAGCTTGACAGGACTCAATCAGCCCCAGCATTTT. It encodes CASSLTGLNQPQHF.

The chain employs TRBV9 and TRBJ2-2, with 10 bases fitting TRBD2. Germline lookup yields CDR1 SGDLS and CDR2 YYNGEE. The CDR3 is made up of 18 amino acids. Trimming cost V 0 bases and J 8 bases; bases outside gene matches: 13. CDR3 loop: CASSVEASGRGEKGELFF. The CDR3 DNA reads as TGTGCCAGCAGCGTAGAGGCTAGCGGGAGAGGGGAGAAAGGGGAGCTGTTTTTT.

This clone appeared a few times. The chain employs TRBV21-1 and TRBJ2-3; TRBD2 reflects the table's D call only, with no check against the DNA. TRBV21-1 is classified as a pseudogene. CDR3 length: 16 residues. CDR3 nucleotide sequence: TGTGCCAGCAGCAAAGAGGGGGGGAAAGTCACAGATACGCAGTATTTT. Encoded protein: CASSKEGGKVTDTQYF.

V gene TRBV6-2 or TRBV6-3 combines with J gene TRBJ2-1; D is ambiguous. The CDR3 is made up of 16 amino acids. In germline, CDR1 is MNHEY, CDR2 SVGEGT. Trimming left V 4 bases short and J 0 bases short, with 13 bases between. The CDR3 sequence is CASSSTLPSSYNEQFF. CDR3 bases: TGTGCCAGCAGTTCGACACTACCCAGCTCCTACAATGAGCAGTTCTTC.

V usage is TRBV9 and J usage is TRBJ2-5; a possible D gene is TRBD2 (5 bases). CDR1 is SGDLS and CDR2 is YYNGEE in the germline V gene. CDR3 length: 17 residues. V dropped 4 bases and J dropped 2 bases, with 21 bases sitting between them. CDR3 bases: TGTGCCAGCAGCCCCCCCGGGCTAGCCCTCGAGCAAGAGACCCAGTACTTC. Amino acids: CASSPPGLALEQETQYF.

The V call is TRBV4-2, the J call TRBJ1-3; weak D call: TRBD1 (6 bases). Germline V gene data show CDR1 as LGHNA and CDR2 as YNFKEQ. V shed 1 base and J shed 2 bases, with 12 bases lying between them. The CDR3 is 16 amino acids. CDR3 sequence (DNA): TGTGCCAGCAGCCAAGTACAGGGTTCGGCTGGAAACACCATATATTTT. Translation: CASSQVQGSAGNTIYF.

The gene calls are TRBV12-2 and TRBJ2-7. TRBV12-2 has pseudogene status. The CDR3 covers 18 residues. The CDR3 sequence is CASRLASRGDRDSYEQYF. The DNA for the CDR3 is TGTGCAAGTCGCTTAGCGTCGAGGGGTGACCGGGACTCCTACGAGCAGTACTTC.

V is TRBV9 and J is TRBJ1-5; 8 positions agree with TRBD1. The CDR3 is 15 amino acids. Trimming removed 0 bases from V and 9 bases from J; junction bases left unmatched: 8. Germline V gene sequence: CDR1 SGDLS, CDR2 YYNGEE. The CDR3 DNA reads TGTGCCAGCAGCGTAGACGGACAGGGCGCGAGGCCCCAGCATTTT. This codes for CASSVDGQGARPQHF.

This clone was seen ten or more times. This chain links TRBV4-2 with TRBJ2-2; the D is unclear. The CDR3 is made up of 15 amino acids. The germline gives CDR1 LGHNA, CDR2 YNFKEQ. Between the trimmed V and J ends, which lost 5 bases and 2 bases, there was a span of 12 bases. The CDR3 here is CASSSESVNTGELFF. As DNA, the CDR3 is TGTGCCAGCAGCTCCGAGAGCGTAAACACCGGGGAGCTGTTTTTT.

This rearrangement joins TRBV5-5 to TRBJ1-2; no firm D call. V lost 1 base and J 0 bases, leaving 10 bases between the germline ends. This CDR3 is 15 amino acids long. Germline CDR1 reads SGHKS; CDR2 reads YYEKEE (reference sequence). For the CDR3, the DNA is TGTGCCAGCAGCTTGACGCAGTTGCCTAACTATGGCTACACCTTC. Its protein is CASSLTQLPNYGYTF.

The chain recombines TRBV5-1 with TRBJ2-1; TRBD1 matches 8 bases. The V gene end was trimmed by 3 bases and the J gene end by 5 bases; junction bases not matched to a gene: 7. This CDR3 comprises 15 residues. Germline CDR1 reads SGHRS; CDR2 reads YFSETQ. CDR3 sequence (DNA): TGCGCCAGCAGCTCCGGGACAGGCGGGAACAATGAGCAGTTCTTC. The encoded protein is CASSSGTGGNNEQFF.

This chain uses TRBV5-1 with TRBJ2-1, with 11 bases identical to TRBD2. Germline V gene lookup returns CDR1 SGHRS and CDR2 YFSETQ. The CDR3 has 13 residues. V lost 3 bases to trimming and J lost 9 bases; unmatched junction nucleotides: 2. CDR3 loop: CASSSLAGGEQFF. The CDR3, as DNA: TGCGCCAGCAGCTCTCTAGCGGGGGGTGAGCAGTTCTTC.

The chain is built from TRBV7-9 and TRBJ2-5; D uncertain. The CDR3 is 11 residues long. V lost 7 bases and J 5 bases, leaving 8 bases between the germline ends. The V gene's germline CDR1 is SEHNR and CDR2 FQNEAQ (reference sequence). Here the CDR3 DNA reads TGTGCCAGCACCGTACGCGAGACCCAGTACTTC. It encodes CASTVRETQYF.

The chain employs TRBV7-9 and TRBJ2-7; 11 bases map to TRBD2. The CDR3 extends over 15 amino acids. The germline CDR1 and CDR2 sequences are SEHNR and FQNEAQ (reference sequence). The V gene end was trimmed by 2 bases and the J gene end by 5 bases; junction bases not matched to a gene: 5. Here the CDR3 DNA reads TGTGCCAGCAGCTTAAGTAGCGGGAGGGCCGACGAGCAGTACTTC. It codes for CASSLSSGRADEQYF.

The V and J genes are TRBV13 and TRBJ2-1, with D perhaps matching TRBD1 or TRBD2 (5 bases each). CDR3 length: 13 amino acids. Germline CDR1 PRHDT, CDR2 FYEKMQ (reference sequence). With 4 bases removed from V and 6 bases from J, the gap between germline ends came to 10 bases. The CDR3 DNA sequence: TGTGCCAGCAGCTCCTGGGGGAGCAATGAGCAGTTCTTC. This translates into CASSSWGSNEQFF.

V gene TRBV19 combines with J gene TRBJ2-6; D is uncertain. The CDR3 totals 13 residues. The germline gives CDR1 LNHDA, CDR2 SQIVND (reference sequence). Trimming removed 1 base from V and 8 bases from J, with 6 bases in between. The CDR3 DNA sequence: TGTGCCAGTAGTATAGCCCCGACCAACGTCCTGACTTTC. Translation: CASSIAPTNVLTF.